Below, 10 T cell receptor beta chains from the same sample are listed, as sequenced in a study of T-cell reconstitution after alpha-beta-depleted transplantation in children. The authors prepared the TCRbeta library with unique molecular identifiers. TCRdb used MiXCR to reprocess the PCR reads, holding one entry per CDR3 protein. The table records around 410,000 distinct CDR3 sequences, approximately 10% of them present only once. The source material was PBMCs from the stem cell graft donor, sampled from the stem cell graft. These receptors originate from a human donor who donated a stem cell graft to a child with acute myeloid leukemia.

The chain links TRBV3-1 to TRBJ2-7, with D unclear. V gave up 1 base and J gave up 6 bases, with 7 bases separating them. Germline V gives CDR1 LGHDT, CDR2 YNNKEL (reference sequence). The CDR3 has 12 amino acids. The DNA of the CDR3 is TGTGCCAGCAGCCAAGGAGTCTCCGAGCAGTACGTC. Its protein product is CASSQGVSEQYV.

This sequence joins TRBV15 and TRBJ2-2; 7 bases line up with TRBD2. J was trimmed by 4 bases and V by 3 bases; bases with no gene match: 8. The CDR3 extends over 16 amino acids. Germline CDR1 and CDR2: LNHNV and YYDKDF (reference sequence). This chain's CDR3 is CATSSPGGSGTGELFF. The CDR3 bases are TGTGCCACCAGCAGTCCTGGCGGGAGCGGCACCGGGGAGCTGTTTTTT.

The chain links TRBV5-1 to TRBJ2-1; D gene ambiguous. The germline CDR1 and CDR2 sequences are SGHRS and YFSETQ. The CDR3 covers 16 residues. V gave up 1 base and J gave up 0 bases, with 11 bases separating them. CDR3 in amino acids: CASSLLPQSSYNEQFF. The CDR3 nucleotides are TGCGCCAGCAGCTTGTTGCCCCAGAGCTCCTACAATGAGCAGTTCTTC.

The chain joins TRBV10-2 to TRBJ2-3; D gene ambiguous. Germline-derived CDR1 and CDR2 are WSHSY and SAAADI. This CDR3 is 12 amino acids long. The germline V and J ends were trimmed by 4 bases and 10 bases, with 12 bases remaining between them. The CDR3 loop is CASSGPAVAQYF. DNA of the CDR3: TGCGCCAGCAGTGGCCCCGCGGTGGCGCAGTATTTT.

This chain links TRBV12-3 or TRBV12-4 with TRBJ2-7, with D tentatively TRBD2 (6 bases). This CDR3 has 14 residues. V lost 3 bases and J lost 6, with 15 bases in between. Here the CDR3 reads CASSFRVGGIEQYF. CDR3 bases: TGTGCCAGCAGTTTTCGGGTTGGGGGGATCGAGCAGTACTTC.

This clonotype has only a few counts. V and J are TRBV10-3 and TRBJ1-4; no firm D call. V lost 8 bases to trimming and J lost 10 bases, with 14 bases between them. The V gene's germline CDR1 is ENHRY and CDR2 SYGVKD. The CDR3 sequence is 12 residues long. CDR3 in DNA: TGTGCCATCGGAAGGAATACGGGAAAACTGTTTTTT. This translates into CAIGRNTGKLFF.

This clonotype turned up a few times. The rearrangement uses TRBV20-1 and TRBJ2-3; the D gene is possibly TRBD2 (5 bases). Between the trimmed V and J ends, which lost 6 bases and 2 bases, there was a span of 15 bases. This CDR3 comprises 14 residues. Germline V gene data show CDR1 as DFQATT and CDR2 as SNEGSKA (reference sequence). In DNA, the CDR3 is TGCAGTGCCTTGGACTTCACCTTCACAGATACGCAGTATTTT. Encoded protein: CSALDFTFTDTQYF.

This clonotype was seen ten or more times. V is TRBV9 and J is TRBJ2-7; D gene ambiguous. Trimming pared 3 bases from V and 2 bases from J, leaving 12 bases between. Germline CDR1 and CDR2: SGDLS and YYNGEE. The CDR3 contains 14 residues. Written as DNA, the CDR3 is TGTGCCAGCAGCGGCCGTGACGGCGCCTACGAGCAGTACTTC. Translation gives CASSGRDGAYEQYF.

In this sample, this clonotype turned up many times. The chain has TRBV5-1 and TRBJ2-1, with TRBD2 matching 8 bases. CDR1 is SGHRS and CDR2 is YFSETQ in the germline V gene. The CDR3 contains 16 residues. J lost 7 bases, V lost 1 base, and 10 bases had no gene match. The CDR3 sequence: CASSLQAGVGSNEQFF. The CDR3 nucleotides read TGCGCCAGCAGCTTGCAAGCGGGAGTAGGGTCGAATGAGCAGTTCTTC.

V gene TRBV10-3 combines with J gene TRBJ2-1; 7 nucleotides agree with TRBD1. With 3 bases clipped from V and 8 bases from J, the junction kept 16 bases outside the gene matches. CDR1 and CDR2 from the germline V gene are ENHRY and SYGVKD. There are 17 residues in the CDR3. Written as DNA, the CDR3 is TGTGCCATCAGTGACCCGGACAGGCGGCCTCAAACCGATGAGCAGTTCTTC. It encodes CAISDPDRRPQTDEQFF.